This TCR beta chain was captured in a study of vaccination and CD4 T cells after COVID-19. On the study more broadly: Post-COVID draws followed diagnosis by a median roughly 100 days (range 35 to 161). Collection of post-vaccine samples followed dose two by a median roughly 68 days, spanning a range of 14 to 241.

Whole-study results and caveats: Spike mono-reactivity was found in 304 of 307 vaccine-specific clones from convalescent patients.

This clonotype occurred a few times. Its antigen is not identified. The treatment is: roughly 10-day PBMC culture with coronavirus spike peptide pools or control peptides (ViraFEST assay). J was trimmed by 4 bases and V by 8 bases; bases with no gene match: 5. The germline V gene has CDR1 SNHLY and CDR2 FYNNEI. The CDR3 has 13 residues. Sequencing of the DNA from cultured CD4+ T cells was carried out with the Oncomine TCR Beta short-read assay. Extraction of genomic DNA was performed on cultured CD4+ T cells. TCRdb reprocessed the PCR reads with MiXCR, giving one entry per CDR3 protein. This table has some 14,000 distinct CDR3 sequences, roughly 34% appearing once.

The chain links TRBV2 to TRBJ1-5; 7 nucleotides agree with TRBD1. Sequences were obtained from cultured CD4+ T cells from blood. The TCR sequence derives from a human donor with COVID-19. The CDR3 DNA follows: TGTGCCAGCTCCCCCAGGGGGAATCAGCCCCAGCATTTT. It codes for CASSPRGNQPQHF.